This is a list of T cell receptor beta chains from one sample in a study of blood T cell repertoires in COVID-19. Profiling relied on immunoSEQ multiplex PCR, and the TCRdb table lists in-frame clones only, not all of them. The sample holds over 400,000 clones, about 89% seen once. Input material: peripheral blood. These TCRs come from a woman aged 50 to 60 with COVID-19, enrolled during active disease. Each CDR3 is given with its conserved first and last residue.

>TRBV30|TRBJ1-2
CAWSPLAYSYGYTF
>TRBV24-1|TRBJ1-2
CATSPIALNYGYTF
>TRBV18|TRBJ1-4
CASSLNRDRVPIATNEKLFF
>TRBV2|TRBJ1-1
CASRITPGYLNTEAFF
>TRBV11-2|TRBJ2-1
CASSSGLAISYNEQFF
>TRBV5-1|TRBJ1-5
CASMRGVDQPQHF
>TRBV5-4|TRBJ2-6
CASSLAGSGANVLTF
>TRBV9|TRBJ1-2
CASSAYRGSNYGYTF
>TRBV7-9|TRBJ1-6
CASSFDRGNSPLHF
>TRBV20-1|TRBJ2-1
CSASMGSSYNEQFF
>TRBV10-1|TRBJ2-7
CASSATGVYEQYF
>TRBV7-3|TRBJ2-1
CASSSLGPASSYNEQFF
>TRBV11-1|TRBJ2-5
CASSVPGTGKQETQYF
>TRBV4-2|TRBJ1-1
CASSQDTGDTEAFF
>TRBV30|TRBJ1-2
CAWSVRARGDYTF
>TRBV6-5|TRBJ2-5
CASSYQGQETQYF
>TRBV5-4|TRBJ1-4
CASSLPGSNEKLFF
>TRBV28|TRBJ2-2
CASRRQGALGTGELFF
>TRBV11-2|TRBJ2-2
CASSSRDRAGELFF
>TRBV6-6|TRBJ2-5
CASSPSVWRGNQETQYF
>TRBV10-3|TRBJ2-1
CAITAGDGEQFF
>TRBV12-3/TRBV12-4|TRBJ2-7
CASGGQGSYEQYF
>TRBV7-9|TRBJ1-1
CANAEGGLTEAFF
>TRBV6-5|TRBJ1-6
CASSSGQENSPLHF
>TRBV10-2|TRBJ1-5
CAISPGGNSNQPQHF
>TRBV7-9|TRBJ2-2
CASSHNGGTGELFF
>TRBV30|TRBJ1-1
CAWSAHATGDTEAFF
>TRBV28|TRBJ2-7
CASSPPGTASYEQYF
>TRBV5-6|TRBJ1-3
CASSAYREGFSGNTIYF
>TRBV5-1|TRBJ1-1
CASSSPGMNTEAFF
>TRBV9|TRBJ2-3
CASSEGVTDTQYF
>TRBV24-1|TRBJ2-1
CATSDSLKPPYNEQFF
>TRBV29-1|TRBJ1-2
CSVEGQGVHGYTF
>TRBV5-4|TRBJ2-7
CASSLQGVNEQYF
>TRBV7-9|TRBJ1-1
CASSLGGQGGPEAFF
>TRBV11-2|TRBJ1-6
CASSSTRIPSSSYNSPLHF
>TRBV4-1|TRBJ1-6
CASSQPLDRKSPLHF
>TRBV28|TRBJ1-5
CSKAGGKQPQHF
>TRBV2|TRBJ1-5
CASSETPGANQPQHF
>TRBV24-1|TRBJ2-1
CASAGAGDPWNEQFF
>TRBV2|TRBJ2-7
CASREQGMSYEQYF
>TRBV6-5|TRBJ2-7
CASTEDRGSHEQYF
>TRBV4-1|TRBJ2-3
CASSQERARTSGPDTQYF
>TRBV13|TRBJ2-5
CASSFLSAPDYQYF
>TRBV9|TRBJ1-3
CASSALQGNTIYF
>TRBV11-2|TRBJ2-2
CASRGTGLTGELFF
>TRBV11-2|TRBJ1-4
CASSSGDRGTNEKLFF
>TRBV19|TRBJ1-2
CASKGRQGHYGYTF
>TRBV15|TRBJ2-7
CATSRVYGQGSYEQYF
>TRBV5-1|TRBJ2-5
CASTPRWGGRGETQYF
>TRBV9|TRBJ2-7
CASSIRNRDRHYF
>TRBV19|TRBJ1-2
CASCCRGLSGGYTF
>TRBV5-1|TRBJ1-2
CASSPRAGRKDYGYTF
>TRBV4-2|TRBJ1-5
CASSQDSVGNQPQHF
>TRBV21-1|TRBJ1-2
CASSKVRRGGYTF
>TRBV5-1|TRBJ1-4
CASSWLGQRNEKLFF
>TRBV7-2|TRBJ2-2
CASSYRTGNTGELFF
>TRBV27|TRBJ2-3
CASSPSFGGGTDTQYF
>TRBV10-2|TRBJ1-2
CASNDREVGYTF